This TCR beta chain emerged from a study of OX40 agonist ivuxolimab in advanced cancers. Of note for this clone: Other DNA variants within this sample encode the same CDR3.

Sequencing used immunoSEQ multiplex PCR; TCRdb keeps in-frame clones, though not all of them. The table has roughly 67,000 clones, roughly 84% seen once. The V gene end was trimmed by 3 bases and the J gene end by 2 bases; junction bases not matched to a gene: 3. Per the germline V gene, CDR1 is SNHLY and CDR2 is FYNNEI. This CDR3 region has 14 residues. The V and J genes are TRBV2 and TRBJ2-5, with 7 bases aligning to TRBD1. The sequence was collected from an adult with an advanced solid tumor such as melanoma, head and neck, liver or kidney cancer. This specimen was CD4+ or CD8+ T cells sorted from blood, taken in a trial of the OX40 agonist ivuxolimab. The CDR3 is CASSDPGQQETQYF. CDR3 nucleotides: TGTGCCAGCAGTGACCCGGGACAGCAAGAGACCCAGTACTTC.